The rows below give T cell receptor beta chains drawn from one sample of a study of blood T cell repertoires in COVID-19. Produced via immunoSEQ multiplex PCR; TCRdb's table is partial and in-frame only. The sample lists some 200,000 clones, 82% occurring once. Sequencing input: peripheral blood. The receptors shown here come from a woman aged 35 to 49 with acute or convalescent COVID-19. Each CDR3 is given with its conserved first and last residue. A D gene is named only where the DNA matches it firmly. The size field is filled for only some rows; it gives once, few, many or a size class.

TRBV5-6	TRBD1	once	TRBJ1-1	CASSDTGGSTEAFF	TGTGCCAGCAGCGACACAGGGGGAAGCACTGAAGCTTTCTTT
TRBV27	TRBD1	once	TRBJ2-7	CASSSRTGVKSYEQYF	TGTGCCAGCAGTTCGCGTACAGGGGTAAAATCCTACGAGCAGTACTTC
TRBV29-1	NA	NA	TRBJ1-2	CSVEGTETYGYTF	TGCAGCGTTGAAGGGACAGAGACTTATGGCTACACCTTC
TRBV19	TRBD2	few	TRBJ2-1	CASSVVAGGGYNEQFF	TGTGCCAGTAGTGTAGTAGCGGGAGGGGGATACAATGAGCAGTTCTTC
TRBV6-5	TRBD1	NA	TRBJ2-2	CASRRDRGELGELFF	TGTGCCAGCCGTAGAGACAGGGGTGAACTCGGGGAGCTGTTTTTT
TRBV27	TRBD1	NA	TRBJ2-7	CASSEGQGNEQYF	TGTGCCAGCAGCGAGGGACAGGGCAACGAGCAGTACTTC
TRBV19	NA	once	TRBJ2-1	CASSIDGVYNEQFF	TGTGCCAGTAGTATAGACGGGGTATACAATGAGCAGTTCTTC
TRBV7-2	TRBD2	NA	TRBJ2-3	CASSLELASDTQYF	TGTGCCAGCAGCTTAGAACTAGCGTCAGATACGCAGTATTTT
TRBV3-1/TRBV3-2	TRBD1	NA	TRBJ2-2	CASSHTGTGESGELFF	TGTGCCAGCAGCCACACCGGGACAGGTGAATCCGGGGAGCTGTTTTTT
TRBV4-3	TRBD1	NA	TRBJ1-1	CASSQDRLTGGEAFF	TGCGCCAGCAGCCAAGACCGCCTGACAGGGGGCGAGGCTTTCTTT
TRBV9	TRBD2	NA	TRBJ2-1	CASSTGGSSYNEQFF	TGTGCCAGCAGCACCGGGGGGAGCTCCTACAATGAGCAGTTCTTC
TRBV2	TRBD1	once	TRBJ2-6	CASSFTGGSGANVLTF	TGTGCCAGCAGTTTTACAGGGGGCTCTGGGGCCAACGTCCTGACTTTC
TRBV10-3	TRBD2	NA	TRBJ2-1	CAISLSGGYNEQFF	TGTGCCATCAGCCTTAGCGGGGGGTACAATGAGCAGTTCTTC
TRBV5-6	TRBD2	NA	TRBJ2-5	CASRGEILAGQETQYF	TGTGCCAGCAGGGGGGAGATATTAGCGGGTCAAGAGACCCAGTACTTC
TRBV7-8	NA	NA	TRBJ1-5	CASSLNEGGNQPQHF	TGTGCCAGCAGCTTAAATGAGGGGGGCAATCAGCCCCAGCATTTT
TRBV5-1	NA	NA	TRBJ2-1	CASSLFQGGMDEQFF	TGCGCCAGCAGCTTGTTCCAGGGTGGAATGGATGAGCAGTTCTTC
TRBV27	TRBD1	once	TRBJ1-5	CASSLNRGIQPQHF	TGTGCCAGCAGTTTAAACAGGGGGATTCAGCCCCAGCATTTT
TRBV20-1	NA	NA	TRBJ1-3	CSASGPGGAGNTIYF	TGCAGTGCTAGTGGGCCCGGGGGTGCTGGAAACACCATATATTTT
TRBV9	NA	NA	TRBJ1-3	CASSVLQGLSSGNTIYF	TGTGCCAGCAGCGTATTACAGGGCCTCTCCTCTGGAAACACCATATATTTT
TRBV13	TRBD2	NA	TRBJ2-1	CASSLRGRDEQFF	TGTGCCAGCAGCTTACGAGGGAGGGATGAGCAGTTCTTC
TRBV3-1/TRBV3-2	NA	NA	TRBJ1-6	CASSQEGTVLLDSPLHF	TGTGCCAGCAGCCAAGAAGGAACAGTTCTTTTGGATTCACCCCTCCACTTT
TRBV19	NA	NA	TRBJ1-5	CASTPRAGVDQPQHF	TGTGCCAGTACTCCTCGGGCAGGGGTGGATCAGCCCCAGCATTTT
TRBV6-5	NA	NA	TRBJ1-1	CASRSGDRINTEAFF	TGTGCCAGCAGATCAGGCGACAGAATAAACACTGAAGCTTTCTTT
TRBV5-5	NA	NA	TRBJ2-7	CASSFGQTYEQYF	TGTGCCAGCAGCTTTGGACAGACCTACGAGCAGTACTTC
TRBV19	TRBD2	NA	TRBJ2-2	CAGPLAGGKNRGCTGELFF	TGTGCCGGACCTCTAGCGGGAGGAAAGAATAGAGGATGCACCGGGGAGCTGTTTTTT
TRBV30	TRBD1	few	TRBJ1-1	CAFLPGGSAEAFF	TGTGCCTTCCTCCCAGGGGGCAGCGCTGAAGCTTTCTTT
TRBV25-1	TRBD1	NA	TRBJ2-7	CASSGKDRGGTYEQYF	TGTGCCAGCAGTGGGAAGGACAGGGGAGGAACCTACGAGCAGTACTTC
TRBV6-5	TRBD2	NA	TRBJ2-1	CASSYSTSGGALEQFF	TGTGCCAGCAGTTATTCGACTAGCGGGGGGGCCCTGGAGCAGTTCTTC
TRBV5-1	NA	NA	TRBJ2-1	CASSPYSGSYNEQFF	TGCGCCAGCAGCCCTTATAGCGGATCCTACAATGAGCAGTTCTTC
TRBV24-1	TRBD2	NA	TRBJ2-7	CATKVNEAGVYEQYF	TGTGCCACCAAAGTAAACGAAGCGGGGGTTTACGAGCAGTACTTC
TRBV6-1	TRBD1	NA	TRBJ1-6	CASSEGQGAPWEPLHF	TGTGCCAGCAGTGAAGGGCAGGGGGCCCCTTGGGAGCCCCTCCACTTT
TRBV5-5	TRBD1	few	TRBJ1-2	CASSLGRGDYGYTF	TGTGCCAGCAGCTTAGGCAGGGGGGACTATGGCTACACCTTC
TRBV7-2	NA	NA	TRBJ2-1	CASSFQGNEQFF	TGTGCCAGCAGCTTCCAGGGCAATGAGCAGTTCTTC
TRBV11-1	NA	NA	TRBJ2-7	CASSSPGGAGYEQYF	TGTGCCAGCAGCTCGCCGGGGGGCGCGGGATACGAGCAGTACTTC
TRBV12-5	NA	NA	TRBJ1-2	CASGPDSPNYGYTF	TGTGCTAGTGGTCCGGACAGCCCTAACTATGGCTACACCTTC
TRBV5-4	TRBD1	NA	TRBJ2-7	CASSSQQGSHEQYF	TGTGCCAGCAGCTCTCAACAGGGGTCCCACGAGCAGTACTTC
TRBV5-1	NA	few	TRBJ2-1	CASSLAGASDEQFF	TGCGCCAGCAGTCTCGCGGGGGCTTCAGATGAGCAGTTCTTC
TRBV6-2/TRBV6-3	NA	NA	TRBJ1-6	CASSYGGGNSPLHF	TGTGCCAGCAGTTACGGGGGAGGTAATTCACCCCTCCACTTT
TRBV7-2	NA	once	TRBJ2-7	CASSLQPSTYEQYF	TGTGCCAGCAGCTTGCAACCCAGTACCTACGAGCAGTACTTC
TRBV5-1	NA	NA	TRBJ2-6	CASSSGQSGANVLTF	TGCGCCAGCAGCTCTGGACAGTCCGGGGCCAACGTCCTGACTTTC
TRBV7-9	NA	few	TRBJ2-7	CASSPEGGYEQYF	TGTGCCAGCAGCCCCGAGGGCGGCTACGAGCAGTACTTC
TRBV29-1	NA	NA	TRBJ2-1	CSVENLRGSSTREQFF	TGCAGCGTTGAAAATCTCAGGGGCAGCTCCACAAGGGAGCAGTTCTTC
TRBV7-8	NA	NA	TRBJ2-7	CASSTGNLAYEQYF	TGTGCCAGCAGCACCGGGAACCTAGCCTACGAGCAGTACTTC
TRBV2	TRBD2	NA	TRBJ2-3	CASSRLSPGGRTDTQYF	TGTGCCAGCAGTAGGCTGTCGCCGGGGGGGCGGACAGATACGCAGTATTTT
TRBV5-1	TRBD2	NA	TRBJ2-2	CASSKRGDTGELFF	TGCGCCAGCAGCAAGCGGGGGGACACCGGGGAGCTGTTTTTT
TRBV29-1	NA	NA	TRBJ1-5	CSVLVRGGRGSQPQHF	TGCAGCGTTTTAGTCCGGGGGGGCAGGGGATCTCAGCCCCAGCATTTT
TRBV2	NA	NA	TRBJ1-2	CASSSDSAGDGYTF	TGTGCCAGCAGCAGTGATAGCGCAGGGGATGGCTACACCTTC
TRBV5-6	TRBD1	NA	TRBJ2-5	CASSSQTGFKTQYF	TGTGCCAGCAGCTCCCAGACAGGGTTTAAGACCCAGTACTTC